Listed below are T cell receptor beta chains from one sample, sequenced in a study of somatic mutations in cytotoxic T cells in rheumatoid arthritis. Here immunoSEQ multiplex PCR was the method, and the copy in TCRdb shows in-frame clones only, minus some. The sample lists approximately 8,700 clones; over 70% were seen once. The sequencing input was CD8+ T cells sorted from blood. The receptors come from a woman between 45 and 65 years old in good health. Each CDR3 is given with its conserved first and last residue. The D gene is left open where the match is weak. Expanded clones are given a class, and other clones once, few, many or no size at all.

CDR3nt: TGCAGCGTTGTTTCGACAGGGGTGCATGGCTACACCTTC
CDR3aa: CSVVSTGVHGYTF
j_gene: TRBJ1-2
abundance: .
d_gene: TRBD1
v_gene: TRBV29-1

CDR3nt: TGTGCCAGCTCACCCACCGGACAGCCGAACTATGGCTACACCTTC
CDR3aa: CASSPTGQPNYGYTF
j_gene: TRBJ1-2
abundance: .
d_gene: .
v_gene: TRBV18

CDR3nt: TGCGCCAGCAGCCAAGGTGCAGGGGGGCCTAATGAGCAGTTCTTC
CDR3aa: CASSQGAGGPNEQFF
j_gene: TRBJ2-1
abundance: .
d_gene: .
v_gene: TRBV4-1

CDR3nt: TGCGCCAGCAGCCAAGATGTAAGGGGTTCGGGAAACACCATATATTTT
CDR3aa: CASSQDVRGSGNTIYF
j_gene: TRBJ1-3
abundance: .
d_gene: .
v_gene: TRBV4-3

CDR3nt: TGTGCCAGCAGTTTATTCGGGGAGACCCAGTACTTC
CDR3aa: CASSLFGETQYF
j_gene: TRBJ2-5
abundance: .
d_gene: .
v_gene: TRBV28

CDR3nt: TGTGCCAGCAGTTACTCGACAGGGGGTGGCTACACCTTC
CDR3aa: CASSYSTGGGYTF
j_gene: TRBJ1-2
abundance: once
d_gene: TRBD1
v_gene: TRBV6-5

CDR3nt: TGTGCCAGCAGTTTATCCCCCCCCAGCTATGGCTACACCTTC
CDR3aa: CASSLSPPSYGYTF
j_gene: TRBJ1-2
abundance: .
d_gene: .
v_gene: TRBV6-6

CDR3nt: TGTGCCAGCAGCGTAGTCACAGGGAGTGAGCAGTTCTTC
CDR3aa: CASSVVTGSEQFF
j_gene: TRBJ2-1
abundance: .
d_gene: .
v_gene: TRBV9

CDR3nt: TGTGCCAGCAGCTTTGATCCGGGGGGCGCAGATACGCAGTATTTT
CDR3aa: CASSFDPGGADTQYF
j_gene: TRBJ2-3
abundance: .
d_gene: .
v_gene: TRBV7-3

CDR3nt: TGCGCCAGCAGCTTGGCAGGGGGCGGTCTGATTTCCACTGAAGCTTTCTTT
CDR3aa: CASSLAGGGLISTEAFF
j_gene: TRBJ1-1
abundance: .
d_gene: TRBD1
v_gene: TRBV5-1

CDR3nt: TGCGCCAGCAGCACGATGGGAGGCGAGCAGTACTTC
CDR3aa: CASSTMGGEQYF
j_gene: TRBJ2-7
abundance: .
d_gene: .
v_gene: TRBV5-1

CDR3nt: TGTGCCAGTAGTATAGTCGGACAGCGCACAGATACGCAGTATTTT
CDR3aa: CASSIVGQRTDTQYF
j_gene: TRBJ2-3
abundance: .
d_gene: .
v_gene: TRBV19

CDR3nt: TGCGCCAGCAGCCAAGGACCGGGACTAGTCTTGACAGATACGCAGTATTTT
CDR3aa: CASSQGPGLVLTDTQYF
j_gene: TRBJ2-3
abundance: .
d_gene: TRBD2
v_gene: TRBV4-1

CDR3nt: TGTGCCAGCAGCCCGGGGGGGGATCCGTCTACACCCCTCCACTTT
CDR3aa: CASSPGGDPSTPLHF
j_gene: TRBJ1-6
abundance: .
d_gene: .
v_gene: TRBV6-6

CDR3nt: TGTGCCAGCAGCTGGGATGGACAGGGGGTGGATAGCGAAGCTTTCTTT
CDR3aa: CASSWDGQGVDSEAFF
j_gene: TRBJ1-1
abundance: .
d_gene: TRBD1
v_gene: TRBV7-9

CDR3nt: TGTGCCAGCAGACCCGGGACAGCGCATCTCGAAGCTTTCTTT
CDR3aa: CASRPGTAHLEAFF
j_gene: TRBJ1-1
abundance: once
d_gene: TRBD1
v_gene: TRBV27

CDR3nt: TGTGCCAGCAGCTTAGATCGTCGGAGTGAAGCTTTCTTT
CDR3aa: CASSLDRRSEAFF
j_gene: TRBJ1-1
abundance: .
d_gene: .
v_gene: TRBV11-2

CDR3nt: TGCGCCAGCAGCCAAGAGGACAGGGGTTTCTACGAGCAGTACTTC
CDR3aa: CASSQEDRGFYEQYF
j_gene: TRBJ2-7
abundance: .
d_gene: TRBD1
v_gene: TRBV4-1

CDR3nt: TGTGCCAGCAGTTCCAACCTAGCGGGGGCCTACAATGAGCAGTTCTTC
CDR3aa: CASSSNLAGAYNEQFF
j_gene: TRBJ2-1
abundance: .
d_gene: TRBD2
v_gene: TRBV27

CDR3nt: TGTGCCAGCAGCAGCCCGTCACTAGCGGGTTGGGAGACCCAGTACTTC
CDR3aa: CASSSPSLAGWETQYF
j_gene: TRBJ2-5
abundance: .
d_gene: TRBD2
v_gene: TRBV28

CDR3nt: TGTGCCAGCAGCTTAGTCTGGGGCCGATCCTACGAGCAGTACTTC
CDR3aa: CASSLVWGRSYEQYF
j_gene: TRBJ2-7
abundance: .
d_gene: .
v_gene: TRBV11-3

CDR3nt: TGTGCCAGCAAAATTCGGGGAACCTACGAGCAGTACTTC
CDR3aa: CASKIRGTYEQYF
j_gene: TRBJ2-7
abundance: few
d_gene: .
v_gene: TRBV28

CDR3nt: TGCGCCAGCAGCCAAGATTTCCGCCAGGGGGCCTACGAGCAGTACTTC
CDR3aa: CASSQDFRQGAYEQYF
j_gene: TRBJ2-7
abundance: .
d_gene: TRBD1
v_gene: TRBV4-1

CDR3nt: TGCGCCAGCAGCCTGTTCGCGGGGATAGCGGGTCCTGAGCAGTTCTTC
CDR3aa: CASSLFAGIAGPEQFF
j_gene: TRBJ2-1
abundance: once
d_gene: TRBD2
v_gene: TRBV4-3

CDR3nt: TGCGCCAGCAGCCGACCGGGACAGGGGCCTCTCATTCCCTCCTACGAGCAGTACTTC
CDR3aa: CASSRPGQGPLIPSYEQYF
j_gene: TRBJ2-7
abundance: .
d_gene: TRBD1
v_gene: TRBV4-1

CDR3nt: TGTGCCAGTACCCTCGGGGGGGGATCCTACGAGCAGTACTTC
CDR3aa: CASTLGGGSYEQYF
j_gene: TRBJ2-7
abundance: .
d_gene: TRBD2
v_gene: TRBV19

CDR3nt: TGTGCCAGCAGTGAAGGGGGCATAGGAGTTGAAAAACTGTTTTTT
CDR3aa: CASSEGGIGVEKLFF
j_gene: TRBJ1-4
abundance: .
d_gene: .
v_gene: TRBV6-1

CDR3nt: TGTGCCAGTAGAGCGGGGGCCAGCACAGATACGCAGTATTTT
CDR3aa: CASRAGASTDTQYF
j_gene: TRBJ2-3
abundance: .
d_gene: TRBD2
v_gene: TRBV19

CDR3nt: TGTGCCAGCAGCAAAGGGAAAGTTGGCAGGGCAACCTACGAGCAGTACTTC
CDR3aa: CASSKGKVGRATYEQYF
j_gene: TRBJ2-7
abundance: .
d_gene: .
v_gene: TRBV21-1

CDR3nt: TGTGCCAGCAGTTCCATCGGACAGGGGTATAATTCACCCCTCCACTTT
CDR3aa: CASSSIGQGYNSPLHF
j_gene: TRBJ1-6
abundance: .
d_gene: TRBD1
v_gene: TRBV27

CDR3nt: TGCGCCAGCAGCCTTGACAGTCTGAACACTGAAGCTTTCTTT
CDR3aa: CASSLDSLNTEAFF
j_gene: TRBJ1-1
abundance: .
d_gene: .
v_gene: TRBV4-3

CDR3nt: TGTGCCACCGGCAGAGAGCGGGGGGGCACAGATACGCAGTATTTT
CDR3aa: CATGRERGGTDTQYF
j_gene: TRBJ2-3
abundance: .
d_gene: TRBD2
v_gene: TRBV15

CDR3nt: TGCGCCAGCAGCTTGGTTCAGTCAGGAACGCTTTCCTATGGCTACACCTTC
CDR3aa: CASSLVQSGTLSYGYTF
j_gene: TRBJ1-2
abundance: .
d_gene: .
v_gene: TRBV5-1

CDR3nt: TGTGCCAGCAGCTTGGAAGGTATTTACAGCTCTGGAAACACCATATATTTT
CDR3aa: CASSLEGIYSSGNTIYF
j_gene: TRBJ1-3
abundance: .
d_gene: .
v_gene: TRBV5-6

CDR3nt: TGTGCCATCAGTGATCCCGACAGATTCTACGAGCAGTACTTC
CDR3aa: CAISDPDRFYEQYF
j_gene: TRBJ2-7
abundance: .
d_gene: .
v_gene: TRBV10-3

CDR3nt: TGTGCCAGCAGTTTCCCTCTCATGGGTCTAGAAAACACTGAAGCTTTCTTT
CDR3aa: CASSFPLMGLENTEAFF
j_gene: TRBJ1-1
abundance: once
d_gene: .
v_gene: TRBV28

CDR3nt: TGTGCTAGCAGCCCCTACAGGGGACAAGGTGAAGCTTTCTTT
CDR3aa: CASSPYRGQGEAFF
j_gene: TRBJ1-1
abundance: .
d_gene: TRBD1
v_gene: TRBV7-7

CDR3nt: TGTGCCAGCAGCCCGAGCGGGGGGGGGTACAATGAGCAGTTCTTC
CDR3aa: CASSPSGGGYNEQFF
j_gene: TRBJ2-1
abundance: .
d_gene: TRBD2
v_gene: TRBV4-2

CDR3nt: TGTGCCAGCAGTTTATGGGGACAGGGGGCCTACAATGAGCAGTTCTTC
CDR3aa: CASSLWGQGAYNEQFF
j_gene: TRBJ2-1
abundance: .
d_gene: TRBD1
v_gene: TRBV27

CDR3nt: TGTGCCAGCAGTTACGGGGCCTCTGAAGCTTTCTTT
CDR3aa: CASSYGASEAFF
j_gene: TRBJ1-1
abundance: .
d_gene: .
v_gene: TRBV6-5

CDR3nt: TGCGCCAGCAGCCAAGGGCCCGGGGATTATGGCTACACCTTC
CDR3aa: CASSQGPGDYGYTF
j_gene: TRBJ1-2
abundance: .
d_gene: .
v_gene: TRBV4-1

CDR3nt: TGTGCCAGCAGCGACAGAAATCAGCCCCAGCATTTT
CDR3aa: CASSDRNQPQHF
j_gene: TRBJ1-5
abundance: .
d_gene: .
v_gene: TRBV11-3

CDR3nt: TGTGCCAGTAGTAGACAGGGTAACACTGAAGCTTTCTTT
CDR3aa: CASSRQGNTEAFF
j_gene: TRBJ1-1
abundance: .
d_gene: TRBD1
v_gene: TRBV6-4

CDR3nt: TGTGCCAGCAGCTTAGGGAGCACAGGGGGCGGGGAGACCCAGTACTTC
CDR3aa: CASSLGSTGGGETQYF
j_gene: TRBJ2-5
abundance: .
d_gene: TRBD1
v_gene: TRBV7-9

CDR3nt: TGTGCCAGTAGTTCGTGGACAGGGGTTGAAGCTTTCTTT
CDR3aa: CASSSWTGVEAFF
j_gene: TRBJ1-1
abundance: .
d_gene: TRBD1
v_gene: TRBV19

CDR3nt: TGTGCCAGCAGCTCCGACTCCAACCAAGAGACCCAGTACTTC
CDR3aa: CASSSDSNQETQYF
j_gene: TRBJ2-5
abundance: .
d_gene: .
v_gene: TRBV7-3

CDR3nt: TGTGCCAGCAGTCCCGAGCGGGGGCTTAAGACCGGGGAGCTGTTTTTT
CDR3aa: CASSPERGLKTGELFF
j_gene: TRBJ2-2
abundance: .
d_gene: TRBD2
v_gene: TRBV27

CDR3nt: TGCGCCAGCAGCCAAGATGGCGGGACAGGGGCCCTTTCGAGCGAGCAGTACTTC
CDR3aa: CASSQDGGTGALSSEQYF
j_gene: TRBJ2-7
abundance: .
d_gene: TRBD1
v_gene: TRBV4-1

CDR3nt: TGTGCCATCAGTGACCAGGGGGCATCCTACAATGAGCAGTTCTTC
CDR3aa: CAISDQGASYNEQFF
j_gene: TRBJ2-1
abundance: .
d_gene: TRBD1
v_gene: TRBV10-3

CDR3nt: TGTGCCAGCAGTATACTGGGGGGGACCCAGTACTTC
CDR3aa: CASSILGGTQYF
j_gene: TRBJ2-5
abundance: .
d_gene: .
v_gene: TRBV27

CDR3nt: TGTGCCAGCAGCTCTTGGGGCGGAAGATCGTCCCTCATCTACGAGCAGTACTTC
CDR3aa: CASSSWGGRSSLIYEQYF
j_gene: TRBJ2-7
abundance: .
d_gene: .
v_gene: TRBV7-9

CDR3nt: TGTGCCAGCAGCTTCGAAGGTCGGGGGGGCGATGAGCAGTTCTTC
CDR3aa: CASSFEGRGGDEQFF
j_gene: TRBJ2-1
abundance: .
d_gene: TRBD2
v_gene: TRBV5-4

CDR3nt: TGTGCCACCATAGACAGGGTCGGCACCGGGGAGCTGTTTTTT
CDR3aa: CATIDRVGTGELFF
j_gene: TRBJ2-2
abundance: .
d_gene: TRBD1
v_gene: TRBV19